The 6 T cell receptor beta chains below all came from one sample that was sequenced in a study of tumor-infiltrating lymphocytes in primary liver carcinoma (dated by TCRdb to 2017 to 2019). Sequencing was performed on an Illumina HiSeq 2500. Starting from approximately 500 ng total RNA, TCRbeta-specific cDNA was produced by reverse transcription with a constant-region primer and ProtoScript II reverse transcriptase. The TCRbeta libraries were prepared through three rounds of nested multiplex PCR following a slightly modified ARM-PCR procedure. Each of the first two PCR rounds ran for about 10 cycles and used multiplex TRBV1-TRBV30 forward primers together with a Cbeta reverse primer. TCRdb applied fastp at Q25 and MiXCR to the public reads, then kept only in-frame beta chains. Each CDR3 protein gets just one entry, which takes the most common genes and DNA from the rows behind it. The sample profile shows 330,000 or so distinct CDR3 sequences; almost 65% of them were found once. The top ten clonotypes cover about 6.3% of the sample.

Blood RNA was extracted from unsorted whole blood using TRIzol reagent, and germline DNA was obtained with the DNeasy Blood & Tissue kit. The sequencing input was peripheral blood. All receptors come from a man aged 35-49 years with primary liver carcinoma and hepatitis B virus infection.

The CDR3 here is CASSLGVGIETQYF. DNA of the CDR3: TGTGCCAGCAGCTTAGGTGTCGGGATAGAGACCCAGTACTTC. The rearrangement links TRBV11-2 to TRBJ2-5, with a possible D match to TRBD2 (5 bases). Germline V gene lookup returns CDR1 SGHAT and CDR2 FQNNGV. The CDR3 spans 14 residues. Trimming removed 1 base from V and 4 bases from J, with 10 bases in between.

Concerning this clonotype itself: This could be a read error, since a much larger clone is one nucleotide away. The chain has TRBV12-3 or TRBV12-4 and TRBJ2-1; the match to TRBD2 covers 8 bases. This CDR3 contains 15 residues. The CDR3 DNA reads as TGTTCCAGCAGCCCAGCAAGCGGGGGATACAATGAGCAGTTCTTC. Residues: CSSSPASGGYNEQFF.

Comments on this clonotype: This may be a read error: a much more frequent sequence differs by one nucleotide. The V call is TRBV29-1, the J call TRBJ1-3; 10 positions agree with TRBD1. Germline assignment: CDR1 SQVTM and CDR2 ANQGSEA. There are 15 residues in the CDR3. J gave up 8 bases and V 0 bases, and 7 bases lay outside the gene matches. CDR3 DNA: TGCAGCGTTGAAGATCACGGGACAGGGGAACACACCATATATTTT. It encodes CSVEDHGTGEHTIYF.

V usage is TRBV28 and J usage is TRBJ2-5; 7 bases are shared with TRBD2. CDR3 length equals 15 residues. V lost 5 bases, J lost 4 bases, and 10 bases stayed unmatched. The germline gives CDR1 MDHEN, CDR2 SYDVKM. Here the CDR3 DNA reads TGTGCCAGCAGTCTTACCGGGACTAACTTAGAGACCCAGTACTTC. Translation: CASSLTGTNLETQYF.

This clonotype was found a few times. The chain uses TRBV5-1 and TRBJ2-3; 7 nucleotides line up with TRBD1. Germline V CDR1 and CDR2: SGHRS, YFSETQ. This CDR3 comprises 13 residues. With 2 bases clipped from V and 5 bases from J, the junction kept 2 bases outside the gene matches. CDR3 in amino acids: CASSLGDRDTQYF. DNA of the CDR3: TGCGCCAGCAGCTTAGGGGACAGAGATACGCAGTATTTT.

This clonotype appeared many times. The gene calls are TRBV10-2 and TRBJ1-1; 10 nucleotides align to TRBD1. Germline CDR1 and CDR2: WSHSY and SAAADI. This CDR3 comprises 13 residues. The V and J ends lost 5 bases and 4 bases, in that order; junction bases with no gene match: 1. The CDR3 bases are TGCGCCAGCAGTCGACAGGGGGCCACTGAAGCTTTCTTT. This gives the protein CASSRQGATEAFF.